This passage covers 12 T cell receptor beta chains from one sample sequenced in a study of blood T cells in healthy people across ages. Sample-barcoded 5' priming and a J-beta primer mix drove a second PCR of about 6 to 12 cycles. TCRdb recomputed calls from the 5' RACE reads with MiXCR, one row per CDR3 protein. Of 850,000 to 1,100,000 distinct CDR3 sequences listed, around two fifths are singletons. Sequencing input: blood. The receptors come from a man between 18 and 29 years old in good health.

Comment on this clonotype: Germline and junction disagree at one end, which may indicate a read error. The rearrangement joins TRBV11-2 to TRBJ2-1; no firm D call. The CDR3 is 13 amino acids. Germline CDR1 reads SGHAT; CDR2 reads FQNNGV. CDR3 in DNA: TGTGCCGGCAGCTTAGATCTCACATATGAGCAGTTCTTC. This sequence encodes CAGSLDLTYEQFF.

This clonotype has just a few counts. The chain has TRBV4-1 and TRBJ2-6; D is unresolved. The CDR3 runs to 18 residues. The germline gives CDR1 MGHRA, CDR2 YSYEKL. Trimming cost V 0 bases and J 0 bases, with 12 bases left between them. DNA for the CDR3: TGCGCCAGCAGCCAAGATTCAGCGCCCTACTCTGGGGCCAACGTCCTGACTTTC. Translation gives CASSQDSAPYSGANVLTF.

A few counts support this clonotype. This chain uses TRBV4-1 with TRBJ1-5; possible D gene TRBD1, 5 bases. The CDR3 consists of 15 residues. V lost 7 bases and J 2 bases, leaving 15 bases between the germline ends. Germline V gene sequence: CDR1 MGHRA, CDR2 YSYEKL. The CDR3 protein is CASNVGPVGNQPQHF. The CDR3 bases are TGCGCCAGCAACGTGGGGCCAGTCGGCAATCAGCCCCAGCATTTT.

This clonotype has at least ten counts. J is TRBJ2-3 and V is TRBV25-1; D gene ambiguous. Germline V CDR1 and CDR2: MGHDK, SYGVNS. This CDR3 comprises 13 residues. The ends were cut back, 2 bases at V and 3 bases at J, with 6 bases in the middle. Here the CDR3 reads CASSEKSTDTQYF. CDR3 in DNA: TGTGCCAGCAGTGAAAAATCAACAGATACGCAGTATTTT. Complete variable domain (other parts from reference TRBV25-1 and TRBJ2-3): EADIYQTPRYLVIGTGKKITLECSQTMGHDKMYWYQQDPGMELHLIHYSYGVNSTEKGDLSSESTVSRIRTEHFPLTLESARPSHTSQYLCASSEKSTDTQYFGPGTRLTVL.

The chain uses TRBV7-9 and TRBJ1-1, with D tentatively TRBD1 (6 bases). Germline V gives CDR1 SEHNR, CDR2 FQNEAQ (reference sequence). Trimming cost V 0 bases and J 5 bases, with 13 bases left between them. This CDR3 has 15 amino acids. Written as DNA, the CDR3 is TGTGCCAGCAGCTTAGCAAACAGGGTTTATACTGAAGCTTTCTTT. Its protein product is CASSLANRVYTEAFF.

This chain links TRBV27 with TRBJ1-2; tentatively, D is TRBD1 (6 bases). V lost 2 bases and J lost 7, with 11 bases in between. CDR1 is MNHEY and CDR2 is SMNVEV in the germline V gene (reference sequence). CDR3 length: 13 amino acids. This CDR3 reads CASSLIPDSGYTF. The CDR3 DNA is TGTGCCAGCAGTTTAATTCCGGACAGTGGCTACACCTTC.

This clonotype was counted between two and nine times. The chain has TRBV20-1 and TRBJ2-7; D is unclear. The CDR3 loop spans 14 amino acids. Per the germline V gene, CDR1 is DFQATT and CDR2 is SNEGSKA (reference sequence). V lost 1 base and J lost 0, with 10 bases in between. The CDR3 DNA follows: TGCAGTGCTAGAGCGGGCGGTCACTCCTACGAGCAGTACTTC. This sequence encodes CSARAGGHSYEQYF.

The rearrangement uses TRBV7-9 and TRBJ1-4, with D perhaps matching TRBD1 (5 bases). Trimming shortened V by 5 bases and J by 12 bases, and 13 bases separated the two germline ends. The CDR3 consists of 12 residues. In germline, CDR1 is SEHNR, CDR2 FQNEAQ (reference sequence). CDR3 region: CASSPGGDELFF. CDR3 sequence (DNA): TGTGCCAGCAGCCCGGGGGGGGATGAACTGTTTTTT.

V gene TRBV24-1 combines with J gene TRBJ2-5; D uncertain. The germline V and J ends were trimmed by 3 bases and 2 bases, with 12 bases remaining between them. This CDR3 has 15 residues. From germline, CDR1 is KGHDR and CDR2 SFDVKD. The CDR3 region is CATSDITALQETQYF. In nucleotides, the CDR3 is TGTGCCACCAGTGATATCACGGCTTTACAAGAGACCCAGTACTTC.

CDR3 coding DNA: TGTGCCAGTATCTCACCCTATGGCTACACCTTC. The encoded protein is CASISPYGYTF. The chain combines TRBV19 with TRBJ1-2; D is unclear. There are 11 residues in the CDR3. Trimming pared 7 bases from V and 4 bases from J, leaving 7 bases between. From germline, CDR1 is LNHDA and CDR2 SQIVND (reference sequence). Full variable domain (missing parts from reference TRBV19 and TRBJ1-2): DGGITQSPKYLFRKEGQNVTLSCEQNLNHDAMYWYRQDPGQGLRLIYYSQIVNDFQKGDIAEGYSVSREKKESFPLTVTSAQKNPTAFYLCASISPYGYTFGSGTRLTVV.

J is TRBJ1-4 and V is TRBV9, with unresolved D. CDR1 is SGDLS, CDR2 YYNGEE, per germline. This CDR3 is built from 14 residues. The V gene lost 4 bases and the J gene lost 1 base, with 8 bases spanning the gap. The CDR3 region is CASSPEGTNEKLFF. In DNA form, the CDR3 reads TGTGCCAGCAGCCCGGAAGGAACTAATGAAAAACTGTTTTTT. Full variable domain (remainder filled in from reference TRBV9 and TRBJ1-4): DSGVTQTPKHLITATGQRVTLRCSPRSGDLSVYWYQQSLDQGLQFLIQYYNGEERAKGNILERFSAQQFPDLHSELNLSSLELGDSALYFCASSPEGTNEKLFFGSGTQLSVL.

The V call is TRBV6-5, the J call TRBJ2-1, with 10 nucleotides matching TRBD2. The DNA end favors TRBJ2-7, so the J call may be wrong. Germline V gene data show CDR1 as MNHEY and CDR2 as SVGAGI. This CDR3 contains 14 residues. CDR3 sequence (DNA): TGTGCCAGCATAGCGGGGGGTCTATACAATGAGCAGTACTTC. This sequence encodes CASIAGGLYNEQYF.